These T cell receptor beta chains were read from a single sample in a study of TIL therapy for anti-PD-1-resistant metastatic lung cancer. Data came from immunoSEQ multiplex PCR; TCRdb stores just in-frame clones and leaves some out. Of roughly 2,400 clones listed, 73% are singletons. Specimen: tumor tissue, collected at baseline. These receptors were collected from a person between 30 and 80 years old with non-small cell lung cancer. Some clones in this sample may be carry-over from other donors' samples. CDR3s include the opening cysteine and the closing phenylalanine or tryptophan. Each record gives: V gene, clone size, J gene, D gene, CDR3 length, CDR3 DNA, CDR3 protein. D genes are given only for firm matches. Expanded clones get a size class; other rows say once, few or many, or leave the size out.

v_gene: TRBV6-5
abundance: -
j_gene: TRBJ2-5
d_gene: TRBD1
len: 15
CDR3nt: TGTGCCAGCAGTTACGCACAGGGGGCGCCGGAGACCCAGTACTTC
CDR3aa: CASSYAQGAPETQYF

v_gene: TRBV29-1
abundance: -
j_gene: TRBJ1-2
d_gene: TRBD1
len: 15
CDR3nt: TGCAGCGTTGAGTCCATACAGGGGGCGAGCTATGGCTACACCTTC
CDR3aa: CSVESIQGASYGYTF

v_gene: TRBV29-1
abundance: -
j_gene: TRBJ2-7
d_gene: TRBD1
len: 13
CDR3nt: TGCAGCGGGAGGACAGGGCCTCCCTACGAGCAGTACTTC
CDR3aa: CSGRTGPPYEQYF

v_gene: TRBV11-2
abundance: -
j_gene: TRBJ1-1
d_gene: -
len: 14
CDR3nt: TGTGCCAGCAGCCCACTCGGTGGGAGTACTGAAGCTTTCTTT
CDR3aa: CASSPLGGSTEAFF

v_gene: TRBV13
abundance: few
j_gene: TRBJ2-3
d_gene: -
len: 14
CDR3nt: TGTGCCAGCAGCTTCCGGGACTCTAGGGATACGCAGTATTTT
CDR3aa: CASSFRDSRDTQYF

v_gene: TRBV13
abundance: -
j_gene: TRBJ1-1
d_gene: -
len: 12
CDR3nt: TGTGCCAGCAGCTCCACCTCGGTTTCAGCTTTCTTT
CDR3aa: CASSSTSVSAFF

v_gene: TRBV6-1
abundance: -
j_gene: TRBJ1-4
d_gene: -
len: 14
CDR3nt: TGTGCCAGCAGTGGGGTGGCAATTAATGAAAAACTGTTTTTT
CDR3aa: CASSGVAINEKLFF

v_gene: TRBV4-2
abundance: -
j_gene: TRBJ2-1
d_gene: TRBD1
len: 16
CDR3nt: TGTGCCAGCAGCCTAAGCGCGGGACAGGGTAACAATGAGCAGTTCTTC
CDR3aa: CASSLSAGQGNNEQFF

v_gene: TRBV2
abundance: few
j_gene: TRBJ2-5
d_gene: -
len: 11
CDR3nt: TGTGCCAGCAGTTCTGGAGAGACCCAGTACTTC
CDR3aa: CASSSGETQYF

v_gene: TRBV19
abundance: -
j_gene: TRBJ2-5
d_gene: -
len: 15
CDR3nt: TGTGCCAGTAGCGTAGCCAGGGGTCGCCAAGAGACCCAGTACTTC
CDR3aa: CASSVARGRQETQYF

v_gene: TRBV7-2
abundance: -
j_gene: TRBJ1-3
d_gene: -
len: 14
CDR3nt: TGTGCCAGCAGCTTGGGGAGAGATCGGAACACCATATATTTT
CDR3aa: CASSLGRDRNTIYF

v_gene: TRBV27
abundance: -
j_gene: TRBJ1-6
d_gene: -
len: 17
CDR3nt: TGTGCCAGCAGTTCGGGACACTTGATCTCCTATAATTCACCCCTCCACTTT
CDR3aa: CASSSGHLISYNSPLHF

v_gene: TRBV19
abundance: -
j_gene: TRBJ1-2
d_gene: -
len: 14
CDR3nt: TGTGCCAGTAGTAAGGTTCAGCCCCGCTATGGCTACACCTTC
CDR3aa: CASSKVQPRYGYTF

v_gene: TRBV7-9
abundance: -
j_gene: TRBJ1-2
d_gene: -
len: 13
CDR3nt: TGTGCCAGCAGCCGCGGACAGAACTATGGCTACACCTTC
CDR3aa: CASSRGQNYGYTF

v_gene: TRBV5-4
abundance: -
j_gene: TRBJ1-1
d_gene: TRBD1
len: 15
CDR3nt: TGTGCCAGCAGCTTGGGGGACAGGAAGAACACTGAAGCTTTCTTT
CDR3aa: CASSLGDRKNTEAFF

v_gene: TRBV5-1
abundance: -
j_gene: TRBJ1-6
d_gene: TRBD1
len: 15
CDR3nt: TGCGCCAGCAGCTTGGGGCTCAGGGGGCATTCACCCCTCCACTTT
CDR3aa: CASSLGLRGHSPLHF

v_gene: TRBV5-3
abundance: -
j_gene: TRBJ2-3
d_gene: -
len: 16
CDR3nt: TGTGCCAGAAGCCAACGGAGTGGGGGGAACACAGATACGCAGTATTTT
CDR3aa: CARSQRSGGNTDTQYF

v_gene: TRBV7-9
abundance: once
j_gene: TRBJ2-1
d_gene: -
len: 15
CDR3nt: TGTGCCAGCAGCGGGGGACAAGGGGTATTCAATGAGCAGTTCTTC
CDR3aa: CASSGGQGVFNEQFF

v_gene: TRBV20-1
abundance: -
j_gene: TRBJ1-1
d_gene: -
len: 11
CDR3nt: TGCAGTGCTATCGGGGGGACTGAAGCTTTCTTT
CDR3aa: CSAIGGTEAFF

v_gene: TRBV11-2
abundance: -
j_gene: TRBJ2-1
d_gene: TRBD1
len: 17
CDR3nt: TGTGCCAGCAGCTCCGTCCGAGACAGGGATGTCTACAATGAGCAGTTCTTC
CDR3aa: CASSSVRDRDVYNEQFF

v_gene: TRBV7-6
abundance: -
j_gene: TRBJ2-1
d_gene: -
len: 16
CDR3nt: TGTGCCAGCAGCCAAGGGAGGGGGAGCCCCTACAATGAGCAGTTCTTC
CDR3aa: CASSQGRGSPYNEQFF

v_gene: TRBV6-5
abundance: -
j_gene: TRBJ1-1
d_gene: -
len: 13
CDR3nt: TGTGCCAGCAGGCCGACAGGGAACACTGAAGCTTTCTTT
CDR3aa: CASRPTGNTEAFF

v_gene: TRBV5-4
abundance: once
j_gene: TRBJ2-1
d_gene: -
len: 14
CDR3nt: TGTGCCAGCAGCTTCAGTGGAGGGTTGCGTGAGCAGTTCTTC
CDR3aa: CASSFSGGLREQFF

v_gene: TRBV4-3
abundance: -
j_gene: TRBJ2-2
d_gene: -
len: 14
CDR3nt: TGCGCCAGCAGACTAACCCGTGGAACCGGGGAGCTGTTTTTT
CDR3aa: CASRLTRGTGELFF

v_gene: TRBV11-3
abundance: -
j_gene: TRBJ1-6
d_gene: -
len: 15
CDR3nt: TGTGCCAGCAGCTTAACGGACAGTTGGGGCTCAACCCTCCACTTT
CDR3aa: CASSLTDSWGSTLHF

v_gene: TRBV9
abundance: -
j_gene: TRBJ2-1
d_gene: TRBD2
len: 20
CDR3nt: TGTGCCAGCAGCCCGACACTAGCGGAAGAGGCTAAAAGAAAGAGCAATAGGCAGTTCTTC
CDR3aa: CASSPTLAEEAKRKSNRQFF

v_gene: TRBV4-1
abundance: -
j_gene: TRBJ2-5
d_gene: TRBD2
len: 18
CDR3nt: TGCGCCAGCAGCCAAGACCCTAGCGGGGCGGGATACCAAGAGACCCAGTACTTC
CDR3aa: CASSQDPSGAGYQETQYF

v_gene: TRBV6-5
abundance: -
j_gene: TRBJ2-4
d_gene: TRBD1
len: 14
CDR3nt: TGTGCCAGCAGCCACCGGGACAGGGAGGGCATTCAGTACTTC
CDR3aa: CASSHRDREGIQYF

v_gene: TRBV5-4
abundance: -
j_gene: TRBJ2-6
d_gene: -
len: 15
CDR3nt: TGTGCCAGCAGATCGACCCCCACTGGGGCCAACGTCCTGACTTTC
CDR3aa: CASRSTPTGANVLTF

v_gene: TRBV5-6
abundance: -
j_gene: TRBJ2-1
d_gene: -
len: 14
CDR3nt: TGTGCCAGCAGCTATCCTCTCCTAGTTGATGAGCAGTTCTTC
CDR3aa: CASSYPLLVDEQFF